A single sample is the source of the 23 T cell receptor beta chains below, sequenced in a study of T cell repertoires in cytomegalovirus infection. MiXCR, run by TCRdb on the reads, gives a single entry per CDR3 protein. The sample has more than 85,000 distinct CDR3 sequences; more than 20% are singletons. Sequences were obtained from CD8+ T cells from PBMCs. These receptors were taken from a human donor in good health (CMV status not recorded). Some clones in this sample may be carry-over from other donors' samples.

The chain is built from TRBV9 and TRBJ2-3; D ambiguous. V was pared by 0 bases and J by 1 base, with 9 bases between. The V gene's germline CDR1 is SGDLS and CDR2 YYNGEE. CDR3 size: 15 residues. As DNA, the CDR3 is TGTGCCAGCAGCGTAGCGAACTCAGGCACAGATACGCAGTATTTT. Amino acids: CASSVANSGTDTQYF.

At least ten counts were recorded for this clonotype. This chain uses TRBV7-7 with TRBJ2-5; 10 bases are shared with TRBD1. Germline lookup yields CDR1 SSHAT and CDR2 FNYEAQ (reference sequence). J gave up 4 bases and V 5 bases, and 10 bases lay outside the gene matches. CDR3 length: 16 residues. Here the CDR3 reads CASSLRTGGSRETQYF. The CDR3 coding sequence is TGTGCCAGCAGCCTCAGGACAGGGGGAAGCCGAGAGACCCAGTACTTC.

In its sample, this clonotype ranks as medium-sized. The chain links TRBV7-8 to TRBJ2-3; unclear D gene. Germline V lookup: CDR1 SGHVS, CDR2 FQNEAQ. The CDR3 covers 14 residues. The ends were cut back, 2 bases at V and 2 bases at J, with 8 bases in the middle. The CDR3 region is CASSLYGSTDTQYF. The CDR3 DNA follows: TGTGCCAGCAGCTTATATGGCTCCACAGATACGCAGTATTTT.

This sequence joins TRBV10-3 and TRBJ2-5; TRBD2 aligns across 15 bases. Per germline, CDR1 ENHRY and CDR2 SYGVKD. V was clipped by 10 bases and J by 0 bases; unmatched bases: 6. This CDR3 spans 16 amino acids. The CDR3 loop reads CATAGTSGGNQETQYF. The CDR3 coding sequence is TGTGCCACGGCTGGGACTAGCGGGGGGAACCAAGAGACCCAGTACTTC.

This clonotype was seen more than once but under ten times. The CDR3 here is CASSLGGGGSGGELFF. CDR3 bases: TGTGCCAGCAGCTTAGGAGGCGGGGGCTCCGGAGGGGAGCTGTTTTTT. V usage is TRBV11-2 and J usage is TRBJ2-2, with D possibly TRBD2 on 7 matching bases. Germline V CDR1 and CDR2: SGHAT, FQNNGV. CDR3 size: 16 residues. V was cut by 1 base and J by 8 bases, with 17 bases left in between.

V usage is TRBV7-9 and J usage is TRBJ1-1; 9 bases are a match to TRBD1. This CDR3 spans 14 amino acids. Germline CDR1 is SEHNR and CDR2 is FQNEAQ (reference sequence). J was trimmed by 6 bases and V by 1 base; bases with no gene match: 3. CDR3 protein: CASSLEGQGAEAFF. For the CDR3, the DNA is TGTGCCAGCAGCTTAGAGGGACAGGGTGCTGAAGCTTTCTTT. Drawing the rest from reference TRBV7-9 and TRBJ1-1, the complete variable domain is DTGVSQNPRHKITKRGQNVTFRCDPISEHNRLYWYRQTLGQGPEFLTYFQNEAQLEKSRLLSDRFSAERPKGSFSTLEIQRTEQGDSAMYLCASSLEGQGAEAFFGQGTRLTVV.

The chain uses TRBV4-1 and TRBJ1-1; D possibly corresponds to TRBD1 (6 bases). Germline values: CDR1 MGHRA, CDR2 YSYEKL. This CDR3 comprises 15 residues. V shed 0 bases and J shed 0 bases, with 8 bases lying between them. This chain's CDR3 is CASSQETGMNTEAFF. CDR3 coding DNA: TGCGCCAGCAGCCAAGAGACAGGAATGAACACTGAAGCTTTCTTT.

V gene TRBV7-9 combines with J gene TRBJ2-5, with D tentatively TRBD2 (5 bases). Trimming removed 6 bases from V and 3 bases from J, with 11 bases in between. This CDR3 has 13 amino acids. Germline loops: CDR1 SEHNR, CDR2 FQNEAQ (reference sequence). The CDR3 DNA reads as TGTGCCAGCAGTCTAGCCAGTGAAGAGACCCAGTACTTC. Residues: CASSLASEETQYF. Based on the CDR3 plus reference TRBV7-9 and TRBJ2-5, the full variable domain is DTGVSQNPRHKITKRGQNVTFRCDPISEHNRLYWYRQTLGQGPEFLTYFQNEAQLEKSRLLSDRFSAERPKGSFSTLEIQRTEQGDSAMYLCASSLASEETQYFGPGTRLLVL.

In its sample, this clonotype was seen many times. This chain uses TRBV6-5 with TRBJ2-7; 14 nucleotides line up with TRBD2. Germline CDR1 reads MNHEY; CDR2 reads SVGAGI. V shed 7 bases and J 7 bases; nucleotides not matched to a gene: 6. The CDR3 extends over 14 amino acids. The CDR3, as DNA: TGTGCCAGCATGACTAGCGGGAGGGTGGGAGAGCAGTACTTC. Translation gives CASMTSGRVGEQYF.

Many counts were recorded for this clonotype. V usage is TRBV7-3 and J usage is TRBJ2-1; 14 bases line up with TRBD2. The V and J ends lost 5 bases and 13 bases, in that order; junction bases with no gene match: 7. The CDR3 extends over 14 amino acids. Germline CDR1 and CDR2: SGHTA and FQGTGA. The CDR3 nucleotides are TGTGCCAGCAGCCCGGGGACTAGCGGGGGTGCTCAGTTCTTC. It is translated as CASSPGTSGGAQFF. The whole variable domain, filled in from reference TRBV7-3 and TRBJ2-1, reads GAGVSQTPSNKVTEKGKYVELRCDPISGHTALYWYRQSLGQGPEFLIYFQGTGAADDSGLPNDRFFAVRPEGSVSTLKIQRTERGDSAVYLCASSPGTSGGAQFFGPGTRLTVL.

Many counts were recorded for this clonotype. The J gene is TRBJ1-4, the V gene TRBV10-3, with D unclear. Trimming removed 6 bases from V and 6 bases from J, with 5 bases in between. The CDR3 consists of 11 residues. Germline lookup yields CDR1 ENHRY and CDR2 SYGVKD. The CDR3 is CAISDDEKLFF. DNA for the CDR3: TGTGCCATCAGCGACGATGAAAAACTGTTTTTT.

The V call is TRBV28, the J call TRBJ2-7, with 11 bases matching TRBD1. CDR1 is MDHEN and CDR2 is SYDVKM in the germline V gene. This CDR3 comprises 14 residues. Trimming at V came to 3 bases and at J to 6 bases, leaving 4 bases not matched to a gene. CDR3 protein: CASSLGDRGAEQYF. The DNA for the CDR3 is TGTGCCAGCAGTTTGGGGGACAGGGGGGCCGAGCAGTACTTC.

The chain has TRBV20-1 and TRBJ1-1, with TRBD1 matching 7 bases. From germline, CDR1 is DFQATT and CDR2 SNEGSKA (reference sequence). This CDR3 has 14 amino acids. J gave up 4 bases and V 5 bases, and 10 bases lay outside the gene matches. CDR3 residues: CSAPLTGRGTEAFF. DNA of the CDR3: TGCAGTGCTCCCCTGACAGGGCGGGGCACTGAAGCTTTCTTT.

This clonotype was counted a single time. The CDR3 DNA reads as TGTGCCTGGAGTACGATCCCTTCCTACGAGCAGTACTTC. Amino acids: CAWSTIPSYEQYF. The chain is built from TRBV30 and TRBJ2-7, with D hard to call. CDR1 is GTSNPN and CDR2 is SVGIG in the germline V gene (reference sequence). This CDR3 contains 13 residues. Trimming left V 2 bases short and J 1 base short, with 9 bases between.

At least ten counts were recorded for this clonotype. This chain uses TRBV7-8 with TRBJ2-3, with a possible D match to TRBD2 (5 bases). V was pared by 0 bases and J by 3 bases, with 19 bases between. Germline V gene sequence: CDR1 SGHVS, CDR2 FQNEAQ. This CDR3 contains 18 residues. CDR3 residues: CASSLASNTGLRTDTQYF. CDR3 nucleotide sequence: TGTGCCAGCAGCTTAGCCTCCAACACGGGATTACGAACAGATACGCAGTATTTT.

The rearrangement links TRBV7-2 to TRBJ1-1; D remains unclear. From germline, CDR1 is SGHTA and CDR2 FQGNSA. The ends were cut back, 5 bases at V and 1 base at J, with 11 bases in the middle. This CDR3 has 14 amino acids. The CDR3 reads CASSPRASNTEAFF. The DNA of the CDR3 is TGTGCCAGCAGCCCTAGGGCCTCGAACACTGAAGCTTTCTTT.

This clonotype has a handful of counts. The chain joins TRBV29-1 to TRBJ1-6; D is unresolved. V gave up 4 bases and J gave up 6 bases, with 10 bases separating them. In germline, CDR1 is SQVTM, CDR2 ANQGSEA. The length of the CDR3 is 13 residues. CDR3 in DNA: TGCAGCGTTGCGATTACGGGTAATTCACCCCTCCACTTT. Its translation is CSVAITGNSPLHF.

The chain uses TRBV20-1 and TRBJ2-5; 7 positions agree with TRBD2. The CDR3 spans 15 residues. Trimming removed 3 bases from V and 5 bases from J; junction bases left unmatched: 12. Looked up from germline, CDR1 is DFQATT and CDR2 is SNEGSKA (reference sequence). The CDR3 reads CSASPGTTFRETQYF. In DNA, the CDR3 is TGCAGTGCTAGCCCCGGGACTACTTTTCGGGAGACCCAGTACTTC.

This chain joins TRBV6-6 and TRBJ2-7, with D maybe TRBD1 (5 bases). In germline, CDR1 is MNHNY, CDR2 SVGAGI (reference sequence). The CDR3 is made up of 13 amino acids. V dropped 7 bases and J dropped 2 bases, with 12 bases sitting between them. Written as DNA, the CDR3 is TGTGCCAGCAAGGCAGGGTACACCTACGAGCAGTACTTC. Its protein product is CASKAGYTYEQYF.

The chain recombines TRBV29-1 with TRBJ2-7; no clear D. With 3 bases removed from V and 4 bases from J, the gap between germline ends came to 13 bases. The V gene's germline CDR1 is SQVTM and CDR2 ANQGSEA. There are 13 residues in the CDR3. The CDR3 bases are TGCAGCGTTGAGGACGGATGGGAATACGAGCAGTACTTC. Amino acid sequence: CSVEDGWEYEQYF.

This clonotype has at least ten counts. The chain has TRBV7-2 and TRBJ2-3; D possibly corresponds to TRBD2 (6 bases). The ends were cut back, 5 bases at V and 1 base at J, with 13 bases in the middle. The CDR3 has 15 residues. Germline lookup yields CDR1 SGHTA and CDR2 FQGNSA. The CDR3 sequence: CASSLVASGTDTQYF. The CDR3 DNA reads as TGTGCCAGCAGCCTAGTAGCTAGCGGCACAGATACGCAGTATTTT. Combining the CDR3 with reference TRBV7-2 and TRBJ2-3 gives the whole variable domain GAGVSQSPSNKVTEKGKDVELRCDPISGHTALYWYRQSLGQGLEFLIYFQGNSAPDKSGLPSDRFSAERTGGSVSTLTIQRTQQEDSAVYLCASSLVASGTDTQYFGPGTRLTVL.

This rearrangement joins TRBV13 to TRBJ2-7; D might be TRBD1 (6 bases). The V end lost 4 bases, the J end lost 5 bases, and 15 bases lay between the germline ends. The germline V gene has CDR1 PRHDT and CDR2 FYEKMQ (reference sequence). The CDR3 contains 14 residues. The CDR3 loop is CASSYPGQRDEQYF. For the CDR3, the DNA is TGTGCCAGCAGCTATCCGGGACAAAGGGACGAGCAGTACTTC.

This clonotype was counted only a few times. CDR3 amino acids: CSVDHPGQGVYTDTQYF. The DNA of the CDR3 is TGCAGCGTTGACCACCCGGGACAGGGGGTTTACACAGATACGCAGTATTTT. The gene calls are TRBV29-1 and TRBJ2-3; 11 bases map to TRBD1. This CDR3 has 17 residues. V lost 3 bases and J lost 2; bases outside the gene matches: 10. Germline lookup yields CDR1 SQVTM and CDR2 ANQGSEA.